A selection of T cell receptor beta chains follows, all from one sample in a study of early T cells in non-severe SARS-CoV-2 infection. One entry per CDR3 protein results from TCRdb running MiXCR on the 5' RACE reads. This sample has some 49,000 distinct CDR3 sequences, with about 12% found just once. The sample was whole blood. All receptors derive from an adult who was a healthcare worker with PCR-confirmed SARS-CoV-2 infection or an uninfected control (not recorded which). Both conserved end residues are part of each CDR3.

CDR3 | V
CASSDASVNTEAFF | TRBV10-1
CASSITGAEKLFF | TRBV19
CASSLGLSSYNEQFF | TRBV5-1
CASSVVGEGFYEQYF | TRBV9
CSAMDETGELFF | TRBV20-1
CASSLATGSRTYEQYF | TRBV5-1
CASRREGAAVNSPLHF | TRBV2
CATSREKGAYEQYF | TRBV15
CASSPQEGRYEQYF | TRBV3-1
CASSPRWGYEQYF | TRBV7-9
CASSLEGMDEQYF | TRBV7-7
CASSLGQGETDTQYF | TRBV7-2
CASTIIGTSRPQHF | TRBV19
CASSTTGEADTQYF | TRBV5-1
CATAARAQQYF | TRBV2
CASSLELDEQFF | TRBV7-9
CASSLRESPLHF | TRBV12-3/TRBV12-4
CASRLSDSGREAFF | TRBV6-4
CASSLDFRDGYTF | TRBV7-6
CASSLRQENTEAFF | TRBV3-1
CASSQGSHNEQFF | TRBV14
CASSLVQGLAKNIQYF | TRBV28
CASSPQGSEKLFF | TRBV12-3/TRBV12-4
CSASRGGGSYNEQFF | TRBV20-1
CASSQDGTSAYNEQFF | TRBV4-2
CASSLGTGVTETQYF | TRBV7-7
CASSLNEFGLAGGFYGGELFF | TRBV7-3
CASSSRQKSTDTQYF | TRBV11-3
CSALAKGTGVAGANVLTF | TRBV29-1
CSVDRLAGANEQFF | TRBV29-1
CASSQAPGPRAFF | TRBV4-1
CASSVDISYGYTF | TRBV9
CASSPRLAGVSDEQFF | TRBV18
CSVEAEGRAPFSYEQYF | TRBV29-1
CASSQHSGGVAGELFF | TRBV4-1
CASSPTGGRYYEQYF | TRBV5-1
CASSPASGRAAYNEQFF | TRBV18
CASSLVSYEQYF | TRBV12-3/TRBV12-4
CASSTGLASYTDTQYF | TRBV13